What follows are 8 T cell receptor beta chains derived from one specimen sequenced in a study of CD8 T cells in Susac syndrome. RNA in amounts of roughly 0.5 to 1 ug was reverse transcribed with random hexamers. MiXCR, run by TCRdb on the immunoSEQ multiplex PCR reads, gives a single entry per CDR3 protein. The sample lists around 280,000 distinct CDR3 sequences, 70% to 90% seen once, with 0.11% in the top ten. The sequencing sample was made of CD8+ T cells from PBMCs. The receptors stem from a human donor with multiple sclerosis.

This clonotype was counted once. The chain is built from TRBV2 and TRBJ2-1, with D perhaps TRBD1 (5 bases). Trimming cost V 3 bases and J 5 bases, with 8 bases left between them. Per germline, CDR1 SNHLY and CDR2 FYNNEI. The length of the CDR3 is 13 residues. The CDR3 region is CASSDPRDNEQFF. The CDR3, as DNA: TGTGCCAGCAGTGACCCCAGGGACAATGAGCAGTTCTTC. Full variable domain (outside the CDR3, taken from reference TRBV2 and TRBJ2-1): EPEVTQTPSHQVTQMGQEVILRCVPISNHLYFYWYRQILGQKVEFLVSFYNNEISEKSEIFDDQFSVERPDGSNFTLKIRSTKLEDSAMYFCASSDPRDNEQFFGPGTRLTVL.

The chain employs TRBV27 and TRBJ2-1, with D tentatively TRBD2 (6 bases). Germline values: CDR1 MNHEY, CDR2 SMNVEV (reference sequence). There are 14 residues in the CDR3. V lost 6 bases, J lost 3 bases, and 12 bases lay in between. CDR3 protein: CASRSGTFYNEQFF. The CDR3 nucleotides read TGTGCCAGCAGATCGGGGACTTTCTACAATGAGCAGTTCTTC.

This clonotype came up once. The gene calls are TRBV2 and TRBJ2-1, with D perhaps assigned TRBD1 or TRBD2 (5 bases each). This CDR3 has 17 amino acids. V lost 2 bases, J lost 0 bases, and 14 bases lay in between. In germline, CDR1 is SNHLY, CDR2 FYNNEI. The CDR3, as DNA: TGTGCCAGCAGTGAACTGGCAGGGACGACCTCCTACAATGAGCAGTTCTTC. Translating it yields CASSELAGTTSYNEQFF. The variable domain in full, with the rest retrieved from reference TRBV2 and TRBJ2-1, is EPEVTQTPSHQVTQMGQEVILRCVPISNHLYFYWYRQILGQKVEFLVSFYNNEISEKSEIFDDQFSVERPDGSNFTLKIRSTKLEDSAMYFCASSELAGTTSYNEQFFGPGTRLTVL.

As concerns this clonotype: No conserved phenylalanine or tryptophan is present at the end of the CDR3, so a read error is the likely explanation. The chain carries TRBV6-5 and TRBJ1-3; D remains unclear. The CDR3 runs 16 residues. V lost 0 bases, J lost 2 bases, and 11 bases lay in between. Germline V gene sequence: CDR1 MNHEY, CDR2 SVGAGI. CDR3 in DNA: TGTGCCAGCAGTTACTCCGAGGAGGTCCCTGGAAACACCATATATTCT. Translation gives CASSYSEEVPGNTIYS.

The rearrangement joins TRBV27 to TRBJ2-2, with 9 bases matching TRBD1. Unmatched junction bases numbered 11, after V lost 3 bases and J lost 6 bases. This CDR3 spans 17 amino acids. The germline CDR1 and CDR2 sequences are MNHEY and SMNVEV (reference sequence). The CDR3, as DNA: TGTGCCAGCAGTTTTACTCTGGGACAGGGATTCGCCGGGGAGCTGTTTTTT. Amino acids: CASSFTLGQGFAGELFF.

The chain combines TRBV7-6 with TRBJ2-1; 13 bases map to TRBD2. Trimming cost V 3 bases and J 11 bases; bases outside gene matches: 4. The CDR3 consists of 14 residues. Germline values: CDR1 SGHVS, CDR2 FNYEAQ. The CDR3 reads CASSFRTSGSKQFF. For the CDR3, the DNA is TGTGCCAGCAGCTTTCGGACTAGCGGGAGTAAGCAGTTCTTC.

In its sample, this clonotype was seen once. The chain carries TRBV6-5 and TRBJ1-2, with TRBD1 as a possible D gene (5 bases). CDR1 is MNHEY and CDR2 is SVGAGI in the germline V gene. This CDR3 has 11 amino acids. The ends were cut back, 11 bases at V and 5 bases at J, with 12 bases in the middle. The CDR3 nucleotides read TGTGCCTCCGGGGCCTCATATGGCTACACCTTC. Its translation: CASGASYGYTF.

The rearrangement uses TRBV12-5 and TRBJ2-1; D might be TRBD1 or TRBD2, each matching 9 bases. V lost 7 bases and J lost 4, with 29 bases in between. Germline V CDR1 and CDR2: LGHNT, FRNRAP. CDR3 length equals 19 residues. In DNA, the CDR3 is TGTGCTAGTGCCCTGGGACAGGGCGGCAGCGGGAGGACTTACAATGAGCAGTTCTTC. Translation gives CASALGQGGSGRTYNEQFF.